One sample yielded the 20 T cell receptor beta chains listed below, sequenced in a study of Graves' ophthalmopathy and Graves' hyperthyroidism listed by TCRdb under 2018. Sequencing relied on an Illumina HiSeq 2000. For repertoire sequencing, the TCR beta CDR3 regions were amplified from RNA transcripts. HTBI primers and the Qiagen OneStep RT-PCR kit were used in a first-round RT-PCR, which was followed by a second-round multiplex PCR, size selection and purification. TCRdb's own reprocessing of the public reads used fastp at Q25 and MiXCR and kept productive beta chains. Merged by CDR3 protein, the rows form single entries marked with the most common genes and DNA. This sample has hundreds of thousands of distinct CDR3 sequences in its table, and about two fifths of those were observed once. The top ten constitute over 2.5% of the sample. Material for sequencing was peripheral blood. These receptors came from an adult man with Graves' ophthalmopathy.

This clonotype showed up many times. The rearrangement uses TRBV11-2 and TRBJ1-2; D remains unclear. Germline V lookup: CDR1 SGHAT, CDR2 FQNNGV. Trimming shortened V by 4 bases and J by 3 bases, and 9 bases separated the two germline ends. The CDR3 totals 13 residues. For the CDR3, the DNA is TGTGCCAGCAGCTCGGACCGCTACTATGGCTACACCTTC. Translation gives CASSSDRYYGYTF.

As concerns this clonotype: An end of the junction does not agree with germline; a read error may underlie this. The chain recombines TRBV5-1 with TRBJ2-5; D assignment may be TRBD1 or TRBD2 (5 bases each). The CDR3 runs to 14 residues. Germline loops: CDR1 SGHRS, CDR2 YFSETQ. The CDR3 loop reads CASSLGGDQEAQYF. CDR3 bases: TGCGCCAGCAGCTTGGGTGGGGACCAAGAGGCCCAGTACTTC.

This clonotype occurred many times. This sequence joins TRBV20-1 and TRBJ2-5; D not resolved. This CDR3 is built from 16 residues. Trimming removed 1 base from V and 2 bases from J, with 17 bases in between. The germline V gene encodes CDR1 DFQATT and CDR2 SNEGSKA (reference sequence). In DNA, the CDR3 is TGCAGTGCTAGAGCCTCCTCGACTGGCTTGCAAGAGACCCAGTACTTC. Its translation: CSARASSTGLQETQYF.

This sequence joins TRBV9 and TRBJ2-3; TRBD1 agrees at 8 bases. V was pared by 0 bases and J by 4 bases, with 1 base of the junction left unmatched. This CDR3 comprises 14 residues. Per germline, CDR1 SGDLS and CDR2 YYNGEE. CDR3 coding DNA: TGTGCCAGCAGCGTAGAACAGGGGGCAGATACGCAGTATTTT. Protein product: CASSVEQGADTQYF.

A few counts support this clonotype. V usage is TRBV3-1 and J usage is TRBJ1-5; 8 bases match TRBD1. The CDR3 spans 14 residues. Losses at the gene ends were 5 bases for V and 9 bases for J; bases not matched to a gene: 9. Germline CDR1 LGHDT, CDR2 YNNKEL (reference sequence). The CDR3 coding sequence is TGTGCCAGCAGCTCACTCCATACAGGGGGGCCCCAGCATTTT. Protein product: CASSSLHTGGPQHF.

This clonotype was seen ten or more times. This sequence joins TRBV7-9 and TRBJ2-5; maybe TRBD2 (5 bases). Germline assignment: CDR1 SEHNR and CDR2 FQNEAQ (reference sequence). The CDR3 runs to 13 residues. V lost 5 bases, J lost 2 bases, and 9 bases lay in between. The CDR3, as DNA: TGTGCCAGCAGCCCAGCGGTGCAAGAGACCCAGTACTTC. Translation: CASSPAVQETQYF.

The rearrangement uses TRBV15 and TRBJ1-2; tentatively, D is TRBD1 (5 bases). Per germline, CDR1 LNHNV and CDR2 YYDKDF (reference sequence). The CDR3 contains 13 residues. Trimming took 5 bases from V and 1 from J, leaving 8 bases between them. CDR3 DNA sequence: TGTGCCACCAGCCCAGGGATTAACTATGGCTACACCTTC. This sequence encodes CATSPGINYGYTF.

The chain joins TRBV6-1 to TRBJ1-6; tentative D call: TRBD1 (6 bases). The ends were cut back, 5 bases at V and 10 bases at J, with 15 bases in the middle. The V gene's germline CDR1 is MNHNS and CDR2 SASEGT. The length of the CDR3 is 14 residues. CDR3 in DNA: TGTGCCAGCAGTCGCAGGGGTGTGGAATCACCCCTCCACTTT. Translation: CASSRRGVESPLHF.

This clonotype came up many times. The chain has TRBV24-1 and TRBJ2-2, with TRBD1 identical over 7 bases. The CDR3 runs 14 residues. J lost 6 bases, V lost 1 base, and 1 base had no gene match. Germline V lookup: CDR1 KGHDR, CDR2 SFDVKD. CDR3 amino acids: CATSDFGQAGELFF. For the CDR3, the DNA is TGTGCCACCAGTGATTTCGGACAGGCCGGGGAGCTGTTTTTT.

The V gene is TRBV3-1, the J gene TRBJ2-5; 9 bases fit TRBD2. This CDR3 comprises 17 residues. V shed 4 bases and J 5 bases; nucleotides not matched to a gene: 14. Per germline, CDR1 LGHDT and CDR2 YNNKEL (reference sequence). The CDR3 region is CASSPKRGLASPETQYF. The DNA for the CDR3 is TGTGCCAGCAGCCCCAAAAGGGGACTAGCTTCACCGGAGACCCAGTACTTC.

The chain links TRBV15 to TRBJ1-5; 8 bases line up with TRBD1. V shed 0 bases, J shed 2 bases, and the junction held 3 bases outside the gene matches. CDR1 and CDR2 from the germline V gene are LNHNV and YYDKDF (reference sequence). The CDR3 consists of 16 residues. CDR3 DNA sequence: TGTGCCACCAGCAGAGATACGGGACAGGGCAATCAGCCCCAGCATTTT. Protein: CATSRDTGQGNQPQHF.

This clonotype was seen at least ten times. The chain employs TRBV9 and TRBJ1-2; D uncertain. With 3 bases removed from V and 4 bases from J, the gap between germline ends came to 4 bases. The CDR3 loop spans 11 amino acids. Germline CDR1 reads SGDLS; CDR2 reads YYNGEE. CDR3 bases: TGTGCCAGCAGCGCCAGCTATGGCTACACCTTC. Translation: CASSASYGYTF.

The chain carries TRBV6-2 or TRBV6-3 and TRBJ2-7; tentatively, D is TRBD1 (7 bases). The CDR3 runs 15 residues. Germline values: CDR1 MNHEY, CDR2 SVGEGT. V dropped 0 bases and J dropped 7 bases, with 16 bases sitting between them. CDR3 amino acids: CASSYSRQGGLEQYF. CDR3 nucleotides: TGTGCCAGCAGTTACTCGCGACAGGGAGGCCTTGAGCAGTACTTC.

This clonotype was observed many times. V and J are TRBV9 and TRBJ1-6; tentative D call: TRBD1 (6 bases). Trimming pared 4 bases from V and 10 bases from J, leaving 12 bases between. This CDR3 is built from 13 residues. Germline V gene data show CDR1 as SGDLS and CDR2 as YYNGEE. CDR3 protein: CASSQRGNSPLHF. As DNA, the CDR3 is TGTGCCAGCAGCCAAAGGGGGAACTCACCCCTCCACTTT.

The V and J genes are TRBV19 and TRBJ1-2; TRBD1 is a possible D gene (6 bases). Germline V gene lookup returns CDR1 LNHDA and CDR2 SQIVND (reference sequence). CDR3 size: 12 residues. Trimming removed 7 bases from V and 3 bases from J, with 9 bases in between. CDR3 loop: CASTGDYYGYTF. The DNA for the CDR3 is TGTGCCAGTACAGGGGATTACTATGGCTACACCTTC. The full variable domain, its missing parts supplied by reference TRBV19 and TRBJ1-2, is DGGITQSPKYLFRKEGQNVTLSCEQNLNHDAMYWYRQDPGQGLRLIYYSQIVNDFQKGDIAEGYSVSREKKESFPLTVTSAQKNPTAFYLCASTGDYYGYTFGSGTRLTVV.

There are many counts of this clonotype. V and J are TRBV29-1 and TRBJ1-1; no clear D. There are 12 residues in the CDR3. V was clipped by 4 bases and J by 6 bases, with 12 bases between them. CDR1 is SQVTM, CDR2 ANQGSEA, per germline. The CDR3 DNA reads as TGCAGCGTTGTAGCCGCCAGCCCTGAAGCTTTCTTT. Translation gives CSVVAASPEAFF.

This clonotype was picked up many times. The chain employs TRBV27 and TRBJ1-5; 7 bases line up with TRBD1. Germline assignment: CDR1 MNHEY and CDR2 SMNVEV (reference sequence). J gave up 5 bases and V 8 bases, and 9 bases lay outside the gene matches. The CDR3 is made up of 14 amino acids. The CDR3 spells CASGRTGSHQPQHF. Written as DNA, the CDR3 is TGTGCCAGCGGTAGGACAGGATCTCATCAGCCCCAGCATTTT.

This CDR3 is CAISPQGAYGYTF. DNA of the CDR3: TGTGCCATCAGTCCGCAGGGGGCCTATGGCTACACCTTC. The chain employs TRBV10-3 and TRBJ1-2; 8 bases are shared with TRBD1. V shed 5 bases and J 4 bases; nucleotides not matched to a gene: 3. Per germline, CDR1 ENHRY and CDR2 SYGVKD. The CDR3 covers 13 residues.

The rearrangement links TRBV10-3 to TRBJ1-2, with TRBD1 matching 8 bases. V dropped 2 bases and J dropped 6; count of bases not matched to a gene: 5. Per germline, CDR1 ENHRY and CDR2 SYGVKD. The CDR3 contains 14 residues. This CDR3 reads CAISERTGLDGYTF. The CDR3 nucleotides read TGTGCCATCAGTGAGCGGACAGGGTTGGATGGCTACACCTTC.

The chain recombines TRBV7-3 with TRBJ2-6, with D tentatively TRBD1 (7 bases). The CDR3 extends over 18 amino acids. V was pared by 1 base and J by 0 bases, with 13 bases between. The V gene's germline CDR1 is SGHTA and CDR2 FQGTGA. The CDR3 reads CASSLSQGGRSGANVLTF. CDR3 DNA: TGTGCCAGCAGCTTAAGCCAGGGGGGCCGCTCTGGGGCCAACGTCCTGACTTTC. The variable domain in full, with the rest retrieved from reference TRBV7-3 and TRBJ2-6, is GAGVSQTPSNKVTEKGKYVELRCDPISGHTALYWYRQSLGQGPEFLIYFQGTGAADDSGLPNDRFFAVRPEGSVSTLKIQRTERGDSAVYLCASSLSQGGRSGANVLTFGAGSRLTVL.